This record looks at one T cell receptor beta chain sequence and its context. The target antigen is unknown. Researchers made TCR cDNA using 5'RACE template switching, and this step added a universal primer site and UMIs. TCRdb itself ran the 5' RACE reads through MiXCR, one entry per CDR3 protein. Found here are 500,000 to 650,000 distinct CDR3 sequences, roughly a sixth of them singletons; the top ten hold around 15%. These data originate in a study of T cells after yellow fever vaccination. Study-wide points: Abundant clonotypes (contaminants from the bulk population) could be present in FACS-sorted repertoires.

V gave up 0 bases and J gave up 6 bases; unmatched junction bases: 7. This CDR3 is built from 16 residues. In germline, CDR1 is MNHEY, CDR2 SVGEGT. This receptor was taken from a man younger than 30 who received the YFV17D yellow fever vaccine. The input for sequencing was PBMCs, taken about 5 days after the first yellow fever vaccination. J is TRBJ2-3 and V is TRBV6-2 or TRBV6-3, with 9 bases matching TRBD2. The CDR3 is CASSYSPGLAWDTQYF. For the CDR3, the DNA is TGTGCCAGCAGTTACTCCCCGGGACTAGCATGGGATACGCAGTATTTT.